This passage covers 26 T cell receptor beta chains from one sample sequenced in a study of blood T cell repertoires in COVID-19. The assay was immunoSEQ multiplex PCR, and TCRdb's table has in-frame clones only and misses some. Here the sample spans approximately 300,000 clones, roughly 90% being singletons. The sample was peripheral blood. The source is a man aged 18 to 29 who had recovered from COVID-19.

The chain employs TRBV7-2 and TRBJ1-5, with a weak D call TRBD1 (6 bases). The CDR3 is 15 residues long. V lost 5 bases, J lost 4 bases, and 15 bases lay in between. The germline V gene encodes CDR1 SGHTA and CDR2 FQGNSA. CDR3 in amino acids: CASSPNTGLNQPQHF. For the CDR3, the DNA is TGTGCCAGCAGCCCAAACACAGGGTTAAATCAGCCCCAGCATTTT.

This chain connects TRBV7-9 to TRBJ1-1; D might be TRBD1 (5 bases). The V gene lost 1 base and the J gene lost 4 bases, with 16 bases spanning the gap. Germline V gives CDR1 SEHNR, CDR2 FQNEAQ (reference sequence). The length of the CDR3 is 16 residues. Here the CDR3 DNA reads TGTGCCAGCAGCTTAGGGAAGAGGGGAGGGGTCACTGAAGCTTTCTTT. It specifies CASSLGKRGGVTEAFF.

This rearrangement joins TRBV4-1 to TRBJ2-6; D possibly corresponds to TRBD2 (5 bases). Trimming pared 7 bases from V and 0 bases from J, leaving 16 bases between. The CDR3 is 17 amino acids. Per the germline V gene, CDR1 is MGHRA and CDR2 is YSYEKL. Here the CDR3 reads CASKSQTGSSGANVLTF. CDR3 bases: TGCGCCAGCAAGAGCCAGACGGGAAGCTCTGGGGCCAACGTCCTGACTTTC.

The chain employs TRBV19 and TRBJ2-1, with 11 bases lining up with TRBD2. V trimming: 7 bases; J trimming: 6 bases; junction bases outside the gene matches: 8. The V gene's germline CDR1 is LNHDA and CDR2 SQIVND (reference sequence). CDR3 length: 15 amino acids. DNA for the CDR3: TGTGCCAGTAACCCCGTGGGGACTAGCGGCAATGAGCAGTTCTTC. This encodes CASNPVGTSGNEQFF.

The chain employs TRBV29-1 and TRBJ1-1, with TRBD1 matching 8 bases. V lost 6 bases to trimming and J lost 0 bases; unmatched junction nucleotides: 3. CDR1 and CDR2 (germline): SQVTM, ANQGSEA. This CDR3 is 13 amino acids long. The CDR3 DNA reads TGCAGCGTAGTGGACAGGGTGAACACTGAAGCTTTCTTT. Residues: CSVVDRVNTEAFF.

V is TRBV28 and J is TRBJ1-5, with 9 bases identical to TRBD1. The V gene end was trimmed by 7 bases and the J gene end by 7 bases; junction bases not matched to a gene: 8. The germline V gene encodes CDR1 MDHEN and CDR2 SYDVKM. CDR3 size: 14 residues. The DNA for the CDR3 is TGTGCCAGCACCCAAGGGGACAGGGTCCAGCCCCAGCATTTT. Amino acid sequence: CASTQGDRVQPQHF.

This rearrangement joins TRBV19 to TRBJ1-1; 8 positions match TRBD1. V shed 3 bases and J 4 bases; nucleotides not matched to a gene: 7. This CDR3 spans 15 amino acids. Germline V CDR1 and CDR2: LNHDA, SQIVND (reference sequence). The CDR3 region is CASSIQGAPGTEAFF. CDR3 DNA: TGTGCCAGTAGTATTCAGGGGGCGCCGGGCACTGAAGCTTTCTTT.

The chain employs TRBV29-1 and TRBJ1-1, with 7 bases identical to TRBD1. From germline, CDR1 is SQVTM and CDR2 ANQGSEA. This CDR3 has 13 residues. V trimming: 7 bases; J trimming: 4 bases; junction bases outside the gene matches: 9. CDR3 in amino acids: CSAHGQVATEAFF. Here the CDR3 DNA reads TGCAGCGCCCATGGACAGGTCGCCACTGAAGCTTTCTTT.

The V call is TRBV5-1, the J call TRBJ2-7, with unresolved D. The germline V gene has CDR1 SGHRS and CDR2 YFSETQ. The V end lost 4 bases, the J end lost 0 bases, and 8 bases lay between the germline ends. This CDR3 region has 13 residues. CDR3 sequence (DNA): TGCGCCAGCAGCCTAACGATCTCCTACGAGCAGTACTTC. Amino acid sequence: CASSLTISYEQYF.

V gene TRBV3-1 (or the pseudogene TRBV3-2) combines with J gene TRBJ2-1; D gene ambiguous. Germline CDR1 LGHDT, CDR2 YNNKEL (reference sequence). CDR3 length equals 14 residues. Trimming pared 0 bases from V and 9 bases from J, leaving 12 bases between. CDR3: CASSQDGPPGEQFF. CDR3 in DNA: TGTGCCAGCAGCCAAGATGGCCCACCTGGTGAGCAGTTCTTC.

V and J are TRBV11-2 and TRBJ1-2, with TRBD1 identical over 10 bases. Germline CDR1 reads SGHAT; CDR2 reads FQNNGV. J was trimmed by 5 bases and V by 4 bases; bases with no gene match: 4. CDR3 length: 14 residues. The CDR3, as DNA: TGTGCCAGCAGCTCCGGGACAGGGGTGTATGGCTACACCTTC. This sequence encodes CASSSGTGVYGYTF.

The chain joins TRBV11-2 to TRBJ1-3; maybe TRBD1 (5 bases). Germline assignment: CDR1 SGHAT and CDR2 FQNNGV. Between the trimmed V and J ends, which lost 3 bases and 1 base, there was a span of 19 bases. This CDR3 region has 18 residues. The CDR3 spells CASSFIGENQGSGNTIYF. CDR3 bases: TGTGCCAGCAGCTTTATCGGAGAGAATCAGGGTTCTGGAAACACCATATATTTT.

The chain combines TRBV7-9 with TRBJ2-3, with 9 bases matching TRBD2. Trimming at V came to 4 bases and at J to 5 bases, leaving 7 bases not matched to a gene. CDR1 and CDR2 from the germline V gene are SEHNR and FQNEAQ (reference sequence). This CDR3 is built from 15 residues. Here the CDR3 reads CASSSSGLAEDTQYF. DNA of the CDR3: TGTGCCAGCAGCTCATCGGGACTAGCAGAAGATACGCAGTATTTT.

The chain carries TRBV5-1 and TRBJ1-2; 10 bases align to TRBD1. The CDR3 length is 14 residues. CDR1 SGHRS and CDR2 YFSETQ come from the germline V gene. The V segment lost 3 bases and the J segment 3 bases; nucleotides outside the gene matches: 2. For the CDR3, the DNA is TGCGCCAGCAGCTCCGGGACAGGGGACTATGGCTACACCTTC. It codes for CASSSGTGDYGYTF.

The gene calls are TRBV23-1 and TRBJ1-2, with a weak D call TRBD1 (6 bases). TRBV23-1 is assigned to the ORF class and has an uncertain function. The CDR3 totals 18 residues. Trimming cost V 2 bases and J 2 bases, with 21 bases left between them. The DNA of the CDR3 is TGCGCCAGCAGTCAAACCCTGTACAGGGAAAAAATCAACTATGGCTACACCTTC. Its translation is CASSQTLYREKINYGYTF.

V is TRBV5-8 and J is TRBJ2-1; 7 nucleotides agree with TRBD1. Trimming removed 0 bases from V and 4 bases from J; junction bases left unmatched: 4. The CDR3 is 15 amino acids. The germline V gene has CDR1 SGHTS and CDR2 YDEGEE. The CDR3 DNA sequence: TGTGCCAGCAGCTTGGCGGGACAGAGTTACAATGAGCAGTTCTTC. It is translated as CASSLAGQSYNEQFF.

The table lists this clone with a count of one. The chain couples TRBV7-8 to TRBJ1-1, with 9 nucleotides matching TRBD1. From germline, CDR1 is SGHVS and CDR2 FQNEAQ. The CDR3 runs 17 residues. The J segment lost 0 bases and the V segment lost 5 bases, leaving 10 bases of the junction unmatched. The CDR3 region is CASSLRGQGTMNTEAFF. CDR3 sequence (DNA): TGTGCCAGCAGCCTCAGGGGACAGGGTACTATGAACACTGAAGCTTTCTTT.

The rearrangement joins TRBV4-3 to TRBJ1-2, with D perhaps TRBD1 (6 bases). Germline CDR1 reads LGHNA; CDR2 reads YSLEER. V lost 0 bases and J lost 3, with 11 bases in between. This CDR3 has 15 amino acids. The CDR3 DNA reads TGCGCCAGCAGCCAAGAGTCACAGGGCTACTATGGCTACACCTTC. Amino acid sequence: CASSQESQGYYGYTF.

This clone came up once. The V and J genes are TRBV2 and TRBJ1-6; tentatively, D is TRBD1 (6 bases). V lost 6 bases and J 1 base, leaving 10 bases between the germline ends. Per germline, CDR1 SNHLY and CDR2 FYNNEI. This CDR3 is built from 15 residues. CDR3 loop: CASRAQGSYNSPLHF. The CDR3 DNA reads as TGTGCCAGCAGGGCACAGGGATCCTATAATTCACCCCTCCACTTT.

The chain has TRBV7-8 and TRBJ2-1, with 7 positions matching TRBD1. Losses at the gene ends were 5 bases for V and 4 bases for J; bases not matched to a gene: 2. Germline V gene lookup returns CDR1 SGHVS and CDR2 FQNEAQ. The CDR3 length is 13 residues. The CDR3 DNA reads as TGTGCCAGCAGCCCGACAGGGTACAATGAGCAGTTCTTC. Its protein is CASSPTGYNEQFF.

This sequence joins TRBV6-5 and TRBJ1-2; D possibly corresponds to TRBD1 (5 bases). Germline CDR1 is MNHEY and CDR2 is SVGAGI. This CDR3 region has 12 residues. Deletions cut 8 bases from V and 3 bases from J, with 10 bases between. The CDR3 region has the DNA TGTGCCAGCGGGGCTGTCCACTATGGCTACACCTTC. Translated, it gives CASGAVHYGYTF.

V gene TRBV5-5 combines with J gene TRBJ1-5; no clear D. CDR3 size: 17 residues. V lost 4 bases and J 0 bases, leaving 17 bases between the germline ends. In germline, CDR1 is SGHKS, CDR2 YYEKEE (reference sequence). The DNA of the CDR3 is TGTGCCAGCAGCGCTTTATCGGTTAGAGATAGCAATCAGCCCCAGCATTTT. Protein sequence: CASSALSVRDSNQPQHF.

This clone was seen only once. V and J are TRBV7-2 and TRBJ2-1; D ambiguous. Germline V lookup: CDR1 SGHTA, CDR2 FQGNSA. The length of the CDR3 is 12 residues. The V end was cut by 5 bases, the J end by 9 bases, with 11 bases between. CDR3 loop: CASSPLRGEQFF. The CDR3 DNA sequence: TGTGCCAGCAGCCCCCTTCGAGGTGAGCAGTTCTTC.

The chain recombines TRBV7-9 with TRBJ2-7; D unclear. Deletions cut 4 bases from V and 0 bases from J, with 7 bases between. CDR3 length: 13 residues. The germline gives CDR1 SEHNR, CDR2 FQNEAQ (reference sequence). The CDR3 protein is CASSSADSYEQYF. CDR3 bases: TGTGCCAGCAGCTCGGCGGACTCCTACGAGCAGTACTTC.

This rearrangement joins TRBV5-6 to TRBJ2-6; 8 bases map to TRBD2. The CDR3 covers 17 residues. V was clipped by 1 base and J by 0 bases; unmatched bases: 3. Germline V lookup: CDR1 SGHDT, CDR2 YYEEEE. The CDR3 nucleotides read TGTGCCAGCAGCTTGAACGGGGGGGACTCTGGGGCCAACGTCCTGACTTTC. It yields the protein CASSLNGGDSGANVLTF. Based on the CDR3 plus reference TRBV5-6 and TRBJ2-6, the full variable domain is DAGVTQSPTHLIKTRGQQVTLRCSPKSGHDTVSWYQQALGQGPQFIFQYYEEEERQRGNFPDRFSGHQFPNYSSELNVNALLLGDSALYLCASSLNGGDSGANVLTFGAGSRLTVL.

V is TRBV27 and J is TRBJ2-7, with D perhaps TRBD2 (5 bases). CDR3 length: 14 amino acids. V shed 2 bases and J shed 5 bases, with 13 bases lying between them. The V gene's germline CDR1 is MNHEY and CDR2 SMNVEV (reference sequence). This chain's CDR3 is CASSLRGVDHEQYF. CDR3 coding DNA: TGTGCCAGCAGTTTACGGGGAGTGGACCACGAGCAGTACTTC.